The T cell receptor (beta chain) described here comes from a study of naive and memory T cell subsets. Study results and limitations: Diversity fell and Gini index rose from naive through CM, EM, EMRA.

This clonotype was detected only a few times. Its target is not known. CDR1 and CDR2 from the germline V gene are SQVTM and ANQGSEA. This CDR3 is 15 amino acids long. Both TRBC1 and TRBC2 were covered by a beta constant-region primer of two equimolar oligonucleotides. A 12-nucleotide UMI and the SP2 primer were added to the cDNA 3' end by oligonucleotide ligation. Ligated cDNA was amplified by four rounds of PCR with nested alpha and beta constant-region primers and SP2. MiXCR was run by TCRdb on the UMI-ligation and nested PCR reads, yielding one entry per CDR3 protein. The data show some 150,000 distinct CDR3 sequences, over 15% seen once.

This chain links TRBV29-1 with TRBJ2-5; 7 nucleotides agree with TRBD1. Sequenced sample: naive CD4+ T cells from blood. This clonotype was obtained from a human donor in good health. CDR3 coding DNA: TGCATGCCCATGGACAGGCCCCTCTTCCAAGAGACCCAGTACTTC. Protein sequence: CMPMDRPLFQETQYF.